The next 13 T cell receptor beta chains were all read from a single sample in a study of blood T cell repertoires in COVID-19. TCRdb keeps only in-frame clones here, not all; method: immunoSEQ multiplex PCR. Seen here are approximately 70,000 clones, more than 65% observed once, and the top ten hold 8.5% to 10%. The sample was peripheral blood. Receptors originate from a woman aged 50 to 65 with acute or convalescent COVID-19.

The genes are TRBV7-9 and TRBJ1-5, with a weak D call TRBD1 (5 bases). The CDR3 has 13 amino acids. The V end lost 4 bases, the J end lost 4 bases, and 8 bases lay between the germline ends. Germline CDR1 reads SEHNR; CDR2 reads FQNEAQ (reference sequence). The CDR3 nucleotides are TGTGCCAGCAGCTCGCAGGGAAATCAGCCCCAGCATTTT. It codes for CASSSQGNQPQHF.

The genes are TRBV7-3 and TRBJ2-6, with D uncertain. The V end lost 1 base, the J end lost 0 bases, and 4 bases lay between the germline ends. The germline V gene encodes CDR1 SGHTA and CDR2 FQGTGA. The CDR3 is 15 amino acids. The CDR3 nucleotides read TGTGCCAGCAGCTTAAAGCCCTCTGGGGCCAACGTCCTGACTTTC. This codes for CASSLKPSGANVLTF.

The genes are TRBV3-1 (or the pseudogene TRBV3-2) and TRBJ2-2, with TRBD2 as a possible D gene (6 bases). Trimming stripped 4 bases from V and 0 bases from J, with 9 bases between. This CDR3 region has 15 residues. CDR1 LGHDT and CDR2 YNNKEL come from the germline V gene (reference sequence). The CDR3 is CASSPDYANTGELFF. The CDR3 DNA follows: TGTGCCAGCAGCCCGGACTATGCGAACACCGGGGAGCTGTTTTTT.

The chain is built from TRBV10-3 and TRBJ2-7; TRBD1 matches at 9 bases. CDR3 length equals 15 residues. V trimming: 10 bases; J trimming: 0 bases; junction bases outside the gene matches: 10. Germline V gives CDR1 ENHRY, CDR2 SYGVKD. CDR3 DNA sequence: TGTGCCACCCTTTCAGGGACAGGGATCTCCTACGAGCAGTACTTC. Translated: CATLSGTGISYEQYF.

The rearrangement uses TRBV15 and TRBJ2-5; D might be TRBD1 (6 bases). CDR1 LNHNV and CDR2 YYDKDF come from the germline V gene (reference sequence). V was trimmed by 8 bases and J by 2 bases, leaving 12 bases between them. CDR3 length: 13 amino acids. CDR3 sequence reads: CATSDRNQETQYF. CDR3 nucleotide sequence: TGTGCCACCTCGGACAGAAATCAAGAGACCCAGTACTTC.

V and J are TRBV5-6 and TRBJ2-7, with 8 bases identical to TRBD1. The CDR3 runs 14 residues. Trimming cost V 4 bases and J 0 bases; bases outside gene matches: 3. Per the germline V gene, CDR1 is SGHDT and CDR2 is YYEEEE. DNA for the CDR3: TGTGCCAGCAGCCTACAGGGGGTCTCCTACGAGCAGTACTTC. It translates to CASSLQGVSYEQYF.

The V and J genes are TRBV7-2 and TRBJ2-3; D may be TRBD2 (5 bases). CDR1 and CDR2 from the germline V gene are SGHTA and FQGNSA. CDR3 size: 13 residues. Trimming took off 5 bases at V and 5 bases at J, with 11 bases between the two ends. CDR3 region: CASSLSEVDTQYF. DNA for the CDR3: TGTGCCAGCAGCCTTAGCGAAGTAGATACGCAGTATTTT.

J is TRBJ1-6 and V is TRBV6-5; D is possibly TRBD1 (6 bases). The V end was cut by 4 bases, the J end by 9 bases, with 7 bases between. CDR1 and CDR2 from the germline V gene are MNHEY and SVGAGI. The CDR3 is made up of 12 amino acids. The chain's CDR3 is CASSLGGSPLHF. CDR3 sequence (DNA): TGTGCCAGCAGTTTAGGGGGTTCACCCCTCCACTTT.

This sequence joins TRBV2 and TRBJ1-2, with TRBD1 as a possible D gene (6 bases). CDR1 SNHLY and CDR2 FYNNEI come from the germline V gene. CDR3 length: 13 residues. Trimming took off 6 bases at V and 4 bases at J, with 12 bases between the two ends. The chain's CDR3 is CASSEGVTYGYTF. CDR3 DNA sequence: TGTGCCAGCAGCGAGGGGGTTACCTATGGCTACACCTTC.

V is TRBV29-1 and J is TRBJ1-1; TRBD1 matches at 9 bases. Germline CDR1 reads SQVTM; CDR2 reads ANQGSEA. The V gene end was trimmed by 6 bases and the J gene end by 6 bases; junction bases not matched to a gene: 2. The CDR3 has 11 residues. The CDR3 DNA sequence: TGCAGCGTCGGGACAGGGTCTGAAGCTTTCTTT. Its translation is CSVGTGSEAFF.

The V gene is TRBV20-1, the J gene TRBJ2-1; D is perhaps TRBD2 (5 bases). CDR3 length equals 11 residues. Trimming pared 6 bases from V and 9 bases from J, leaving 12 bases between. CDR1 and CDR2 from the germline V gene are DFQATT and SNEGSKA (reference sequence). DNA of the CDR3: TGCAGTGCAACCACTAGACCTGAGCAGTTCTTC. Amino acids: CSATTRPEQFF.

This clone was picked up one time. The chain is built from TRBV4-1 and TRBJ2-1; 9 bases are a match to TRBD2. CDR1 and CDR2 (germline): MGHRA, YSYEKL. The CDR3 runs to 17 residues. Losses at the gene ends were 1 base for V and 6 bases for J; bases not matched to a gene: 10. CDR3 coding DNA: TGCGCCAGCAGCCAAGTGGTAACTAGCGGGTACTTCAATGAGCAGTTCTTC. Protein product: CASSQVVTSGYFNEQFF.

V is TRBV12-3 or TRBV12-4 and J is TRBJ2-1, with D maybe TRBD1 (5 bases). The ends were cut back, 4 bases at V and 7 bases at J, with 11 bases in the middle. The CDR3 length is 13 residues. CDR3 DNA sequence: TGTGCCAGCAGTTCAACAGGAAGTAATGAGCAGTTCTTC. Translating it yields CASSSTGSNEQFF.